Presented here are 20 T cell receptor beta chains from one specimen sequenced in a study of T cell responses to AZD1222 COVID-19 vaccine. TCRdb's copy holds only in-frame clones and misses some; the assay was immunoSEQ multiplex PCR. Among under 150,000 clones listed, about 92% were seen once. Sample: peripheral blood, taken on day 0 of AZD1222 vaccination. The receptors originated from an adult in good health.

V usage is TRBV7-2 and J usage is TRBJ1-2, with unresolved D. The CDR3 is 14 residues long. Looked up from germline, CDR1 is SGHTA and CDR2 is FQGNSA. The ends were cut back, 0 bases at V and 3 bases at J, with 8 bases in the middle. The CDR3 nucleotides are TGTGCCAGCAGCTTAGCCGGAAGGGACTATGGCTACACCTTC. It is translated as CASSLAGRDYGYTF.

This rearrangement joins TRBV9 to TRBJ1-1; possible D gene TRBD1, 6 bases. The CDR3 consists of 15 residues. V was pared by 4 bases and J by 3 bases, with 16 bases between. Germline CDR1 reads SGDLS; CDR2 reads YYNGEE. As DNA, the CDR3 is TGTGCCAGCAGCCCGCAGGGCAAGGGGGACACTGAAGCTTTCTTT. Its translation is CASSPQGKGDTEAFF.

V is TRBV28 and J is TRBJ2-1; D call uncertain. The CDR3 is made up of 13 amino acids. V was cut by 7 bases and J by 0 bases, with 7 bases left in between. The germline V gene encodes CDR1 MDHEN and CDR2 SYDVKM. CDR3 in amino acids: CASMESSYNEQFF. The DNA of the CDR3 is TGTGCCAGCATGGAGAGCTCCTACAATGAGCAGTTCTTC.

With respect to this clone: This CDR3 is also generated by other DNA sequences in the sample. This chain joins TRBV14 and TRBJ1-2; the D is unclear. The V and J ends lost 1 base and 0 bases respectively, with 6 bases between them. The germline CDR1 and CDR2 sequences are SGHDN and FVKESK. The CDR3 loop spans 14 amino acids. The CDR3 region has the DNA TGTGCCAGCAGCCAAGCTGGGACTAACTATGGCTACACCTTC. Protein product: CASSQAGTNYGYTF.

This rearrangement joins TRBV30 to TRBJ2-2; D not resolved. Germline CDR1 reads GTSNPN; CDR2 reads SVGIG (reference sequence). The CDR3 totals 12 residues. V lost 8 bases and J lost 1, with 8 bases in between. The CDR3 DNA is TGTGCCCGCTCACTGAACACCGGGGAGCTGTTTTTT. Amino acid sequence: CARSLNTGELFF. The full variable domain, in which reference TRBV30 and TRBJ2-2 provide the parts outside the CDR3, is SQTIHQWPATLVQPVGSPLSLECTVEGTSNPNLYWYRQAAGRGLQLLFYSVGIGQISSEVPQNLSASRPQDRQFILSSKKLLLSDSGFYLCARSLNTGELFFGEGSRLTVL.

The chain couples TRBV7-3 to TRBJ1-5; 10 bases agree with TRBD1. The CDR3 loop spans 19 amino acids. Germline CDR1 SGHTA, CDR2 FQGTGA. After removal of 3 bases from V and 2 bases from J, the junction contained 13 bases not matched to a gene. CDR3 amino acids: CASSFRDRGFCWCNQPQHF. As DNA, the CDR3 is TGTGCCAGCAGCTTCCGGGACAGGGGTTTTTGTTGGTGCAATCAGCCCCAGCATTTT.

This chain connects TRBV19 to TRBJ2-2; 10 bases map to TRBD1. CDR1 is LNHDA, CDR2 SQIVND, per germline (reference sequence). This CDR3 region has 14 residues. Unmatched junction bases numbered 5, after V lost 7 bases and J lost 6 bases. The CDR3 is CASNQDRGPGELFF. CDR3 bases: TGTGCCAGTAACCAAGACAGGGGGCCCGGGGAGCTGTTTTTT.

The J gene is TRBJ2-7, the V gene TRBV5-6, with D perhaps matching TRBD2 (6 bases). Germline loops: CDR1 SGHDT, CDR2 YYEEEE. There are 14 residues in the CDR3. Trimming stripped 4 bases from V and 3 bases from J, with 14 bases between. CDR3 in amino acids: CASSLGLQYYEQYF. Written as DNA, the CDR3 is TGTGCCAGCAGCCTGGGACTCCAATACTACGAGCAGTACTTC.

CDR3 DNA: TGTGCCAGCAGCTCCACCGTAGCGGGAGGGAACACCGGGGAGCTGTTTTTT. It specifies CASSSTVAGGNTGELFF. The chain uses TRBV11-3 and TRBJ2-2, with 10 bases that match TRBD2. Germline CDR1 is SGHNT and CDR2 is YENEEA. The CDR3 runs to 17 residues. V lost 4 bases to trimming and J lost 1 base; unmatched junction nucleotides: 6. The full variable domain, rest sourced from reference TRBV11-3 and TRBJ2-2, is EAGVVQSPRYKIIEKKQPVAFWCNPISGHNTLYWYLQNLGQGPELLIRYENEEAVDDSQLPKDRFSAERLKGVDSTLKIQPAELGDSAVYLCASSSTVAGGNTGELFFGEGSRLTVL.

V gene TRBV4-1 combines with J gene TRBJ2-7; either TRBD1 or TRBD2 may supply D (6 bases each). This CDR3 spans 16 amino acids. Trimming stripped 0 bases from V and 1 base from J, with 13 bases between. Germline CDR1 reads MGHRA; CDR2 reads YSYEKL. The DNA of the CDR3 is TGCGCCAGCAGCCAAGAAAGAGGGGGGATATCCTACGAGCAGTACTTC. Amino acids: CASSQERGGISYEQYF.

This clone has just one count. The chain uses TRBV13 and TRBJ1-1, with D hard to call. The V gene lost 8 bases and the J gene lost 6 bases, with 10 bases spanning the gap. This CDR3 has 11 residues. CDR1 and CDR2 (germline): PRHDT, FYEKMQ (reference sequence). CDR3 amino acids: CASALGAEAFF. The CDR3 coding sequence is TGTGCCAGCGCCCTAGGAGCTGAAGCTTTCTTT.

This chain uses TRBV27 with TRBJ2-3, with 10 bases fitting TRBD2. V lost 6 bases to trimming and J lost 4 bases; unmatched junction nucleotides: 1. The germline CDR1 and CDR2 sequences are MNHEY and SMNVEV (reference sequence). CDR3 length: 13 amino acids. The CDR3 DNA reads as TGTGCCAGCAGAACTAGCGGGGCAGATACGCAGTATTTT. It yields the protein CASRTSGADTQYF.

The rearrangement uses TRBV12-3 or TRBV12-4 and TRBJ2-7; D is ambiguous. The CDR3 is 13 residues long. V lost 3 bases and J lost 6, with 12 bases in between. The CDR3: CASSFSSKGEQYF. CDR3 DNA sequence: TGTGCCAGCAGTTTCTCTAGTAAGGGCGAGCAGTACTTC.

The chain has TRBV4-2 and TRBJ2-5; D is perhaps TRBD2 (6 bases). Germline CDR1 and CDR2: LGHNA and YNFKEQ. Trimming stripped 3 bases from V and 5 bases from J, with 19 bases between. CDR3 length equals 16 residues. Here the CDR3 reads CASSHPAVGGWETQYF. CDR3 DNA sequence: TGTGCCAGCAGCCATCCAGCCGTGGGGGGATGGGAGACCCAGTACTTC.

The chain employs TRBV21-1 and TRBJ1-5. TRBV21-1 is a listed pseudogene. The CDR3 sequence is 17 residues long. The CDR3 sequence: CASSKVGGLRGNQPQHF. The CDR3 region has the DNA TGTGCCAGCAGCAAAGTAGGCGGGCTCCGGGGCAATCAGCCCCAGCATTTT.

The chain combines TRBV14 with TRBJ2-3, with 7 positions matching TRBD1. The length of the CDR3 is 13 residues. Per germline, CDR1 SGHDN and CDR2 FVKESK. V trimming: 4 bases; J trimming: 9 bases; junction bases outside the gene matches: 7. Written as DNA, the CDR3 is TGTGCCAGCAGCCGGGGTGACAGGGTGACGCAGTATTTT. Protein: CASSRGDRVTQYF.

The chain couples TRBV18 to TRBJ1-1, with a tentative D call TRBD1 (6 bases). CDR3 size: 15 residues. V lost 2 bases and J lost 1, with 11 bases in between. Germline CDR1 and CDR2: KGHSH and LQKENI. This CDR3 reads CASSPGGGGNTEAFF. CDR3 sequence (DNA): TGTGCCAGCTCACCAGGGGGCGGGGGGAACACTGAAGCTTTCTTT.

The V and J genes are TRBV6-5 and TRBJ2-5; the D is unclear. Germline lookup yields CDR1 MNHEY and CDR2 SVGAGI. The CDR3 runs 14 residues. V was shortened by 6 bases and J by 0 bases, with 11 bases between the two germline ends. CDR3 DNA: TGTGCCAGCAGGCCGACAAGGAACCAAGAGACCCAGTACTTC. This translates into CASRPTRNQETQYF.

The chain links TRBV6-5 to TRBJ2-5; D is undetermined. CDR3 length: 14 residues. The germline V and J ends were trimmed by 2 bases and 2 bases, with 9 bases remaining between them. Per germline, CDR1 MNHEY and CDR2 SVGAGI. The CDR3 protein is CASSYLYGQETQYF. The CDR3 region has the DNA TGTGCCAGCAGTTACCTTTACGGGCAAGAGACCCAGTACTTC.

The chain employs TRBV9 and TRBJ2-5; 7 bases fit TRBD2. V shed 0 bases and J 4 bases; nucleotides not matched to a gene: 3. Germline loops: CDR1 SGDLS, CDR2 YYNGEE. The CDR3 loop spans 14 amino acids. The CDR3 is CASSVAIAGETQYF. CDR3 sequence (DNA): TGTGCCAGCAGCGTAGCGATAGCGGGAGAGACCCAGTACTTC.